This record looks at one TCR beta chain sequence and its context. The antigen is not known. TCRdb's copy holds only in-frame clones and misses some; the assay was immunoSEQ multiplex PCR. The sample has hundreds of thousands of clones, over 75% seen once; the top ten hold about 16%. Germline lookup yields CDR1 SGHAT and CDR2 FQNNGV. J was trimmed by 6 bases and V by 3 bases; bases with no gene match: 8. This CDR3 contains 16 residues. The sample belongs to a study of shared clonotypes between healthy human individuals. Study conclusions and caveats: Since donors were few, the genetic and exposure-history diversity represented was limited.

This sequence joins TRBV11-2 and TRBJ2-3; 11 bases are shared with TRBD2. The source material was memory CD8+ T cells sorted from blood. Subset denoted: CD45RO+ cells pooled with CCR7-negative TemRA cells. The sequence derives from a man between 18 and 35 years old in good health. The CDR3 protein is CASSFQTSGTGDTQYF. Here the CDR3 DNA reads TGTGCCAGCAGCTTCCAGACTAGCGGGACCGGGGATACGCAGTATTTT.